The present entry profiles one TCR beta chain with its context. The record originates from a study of blood T cell repertoires in COVID-19. Residents of approximately 25 US areas, aged about 18 to 89 years, made up the participants. The study assigned cohorts using participant-reported clinical history. The recovered donors of Cohort 3 showed two negative PCRs, clearance, or symptom resolution. In the authors' methods: Reference gene primer amplification in the assay estimated nucleated cell counts. Repertoires were generated with immunoSEQ multiplex PCR, while TCRdb's copy carries only in-frame clones and drops some. V and J calls and clone size follow that table, whereas D and trimming were derived from the DNA. The sample yields over 120,000 clones, about nine tenths seen once. CDR1 is SGHAT and CDR2 is FQDESV in the germline V gene (reference sequence). This CDR3 spans 14 amino acids. V dropped 5 bases and J dropped 3; count of bases not matched to a gene: 6.

This chain links TRBV11-1 with TRBJ1-2, with 7 bases that match TRBD1. This sequence was found in a man over 45 who had recovered from COVID-19. Sequenced: PBMCs or T cells enriched from blood (not recorded which). The CDR3 nucleotides read TGTGCCAGCAGCCGCTCTACAGGGGACTATGGCTACACCTTC. Translation: CASSRSTGDYGYTF. Combining the CDR3 with reference TRBV11-1 and TRBJ1-2 gives the whole variable domain EAEVAQSPRYKITEKSQAVAFWCDPISGHATLYWYRQILGQGPELLVQFQDESVVDDSQLPKDRFSAERLKGVDSTLKIQPAELGDSAMYLCASSRSTGDYGYTFGSGTRLTVV.